This TCR beta chain was retrieved from a study of T-cell memory formation after mild COVID-19. Overall study: There were largely donor-specific TCR clusters. Regarding the study as a whole: CD4/CD8 balance characterized clones contracting day 15 to 85, and CD4+ skew characterized later expanders. Some clones that responded turned up in pre-infection memory, which suggests that cross-reactive memory joined in. Of the contracting clones, CD4+ ones lay mainly in CM and EM, and CD8+ ones in EMRA.

From the 5' RACE reads, TCRdb called clonotypes with MiXCR, one entry per CDR3 protein. The table has 250,000 to 400,000 distinct CDR3 sequences, about 13% seen once; the top ten hold approximately 22%. There are 15 residues in the CDR3. V was trimmed by 7 bases and J by 0 bases, leaving 14 bases between them. The germline V gene has CDR1 SNHLY and CDR2 FYNNEI. In the case of this clonotype: Its antigen is still unknown.

The TCR comes from a man between 18 and 35 years old who had mild COVID-19 (a few samples of this study predate the infection). Cell type and time point are not known. Sequencing was carried out using PBMCs or a T cell subset sorted from them (not recorded which). This chain links TRBV2 with TRBJ2-3, with a weak D call TRBD1 (7 bases). The CDR3 nucleotides read TGTGCCAGCACCCCGCCAGGGGGGAGCACAGATACGCAGTATTTT. Its protein is CASTPPGGSTDTQYF.